Presented here are 25 T cell receptor beta chains from one specimen sequenced in a study of human T cells and chemical hapten exposure. Time point given: pre-sensitization, week 0. Stated treatment: therapeutic diphenylcyclopropenone sensitization with weekly scalp DPC. TCRdb independently ran MiXCR on the RACE reads; one entry per CDR3 protein. Of about 350,000 distinct CDR3 sequences listed, around 5.5% are singletons. The material was whole blood, obtained in connection with sensitization to the hapten diphenylcyclopropenone (DPC). The receptors were gathered from a young woman with alopecia areata. Some clones in this sample may be carry-over from other donors' samples.

This clonotype was detected a few times. The junction does not match germline at one end; this may be a read error. The CDR3 region is CASSVASGYIGELFF. CDR3 sequence (DNA): TGTGCCAGCAGCGTAGCCTCAGGGTACATCGGGGAGCTGTTTTTT. The chain joins TRBV7-2 to TRBJ2-2, with TRBD1 as a possible D gene (5 bases). This CDR3 region has 15 residues. Germline V gene data show CDR1 as SGHTA and CDR2 as FQGNSA.

This clonotype was seen a few times. The genes are TRBV7-2 and TRBJ2-7, with D possibly TRBD2 on 5 matching bases. Trimming cost V 5 bases and J 4 bases, with 12 bases left between them. The CDR3 is made up of 13 amino acids. Germline V CDR1 and CDR2: SGHTA, FQGNSA. The CDR3 here is CASSPSPGYEQYF. The CDR3 region has the DNA TGTGCCAGCAGCCCGTCCCCGGGGTACGAGCAGTACTTC. The full variable domain, with the rest looked up from reference TRBV7-2 and TRBJ2-7, is GAGVSQSPSNKVTEKGKDVELRCDPISGHTALYWYRQSLGQGLEFLIYFQGNSAPDKSGLPSDRFSAERTGGSVSTLTIQRTQQEDSAVYLCASSPSPGYEQYFGPGTRLTVT.

This clonotype appeared a few times. This chain links TRBV18 with TRBJ1-2; D might be TRBD1 (6 bases). The germline CDR1 and CDR2 sequences are KGHSH and LQKENI. The CDR3 extends over 12 amino acids. The V end was cut by 2 bases, the J end by 8 bases, with 9 bases between. The CDR3 loop is CASSPSGDGYTF. The CDR3 nucleotides read TGTGCCAGCTCACCATCAGGGGACGGCTACACCTTC.

In its sample, this clonotype was seen a few times. The gene calls are TRBV6-5 and TRBJ2-5, with 10 bases that match TRBD2. CDR3 size: 16 residues. After removal of 3 bases from V and 6 bases from J, the junction contained 10 bases not matched to a gene. CDR1 MNHEY and CDR2 SVGAGI come from the germline V gene. In nucleotides, the CDR3 is TGTGCCAGCAGTTATTGGTCTAGCGGGGGAGGCAAGACCCAGTACTTC. Translation gives CASSYWSSGGGKTQYF.

This clonotype appeared many times. The chain links TRBV6-5 to TRBJ1-5, with no clear D. Trimming cost V 2 bases and J 6 bases, with 8 bases left between them. CDR1 is MNHEY and CDR2 is SVGAGI in the germline V gene. The CDR3 covers 13 residues. CDR3 residues: CASSYRVGQPQHF. The DNA for the CDR3 is TGTGCCAGCAGTTACCGGGTAGGTCAGCCCCAGCATTTT.

This clonotype appeared many times. The chain recombines TRBV5-5 with TRBJ2-7; 9 positions match TRBD1. This CDR3 is 16 amino acids long. Germline V gene sequence: CDR1 SGHKS, CDR2 YYEKEE (reference sequence). Trimming cost V 2 bases and J 4 bases; bases outside gene matches: 10. The CDR3 protein is CASSFTGQGIHYEQYF. The CDR3 DNA reads TGTGCCAGCAGCTTTACAGGACAGGGGATACATTACGAGCAGTACTTC.

The table lists this clonotype with many counts. V and J are TRBV28 and TRBJ2-3, with D uncertain. V was cut by 3 bases and J by 13 bases, with 11 bases left in between. CDR3 length: 11 amino acids. Germline CDR1 is MDHEN and CDR2 is SYDVKM. Written as DNA, the CDR3 is TGTGCCAGCAGTTTCCTTGCTTCCAAGTATTTT. This sequence encodes CASSFLASKYF.

This clonotype was recorded at least ten times. The V call is TRBV6-6, the J call TRBJ1-6, with 12 bases that match TRBD1. V lost 2 bases, J lost 6 bases, and 2 bases stayed unmatched. CDR3 length equals 16 residues. From germline, CDR1 is MNHNY and CDR2 SVGAGI (reference sequence). CDR3 coding DNA: TGTGCCAGCAGTTACGGGACAGGGGGCTCTAATTCACCCCTCCACTTT. It specifies CASSYGTGGSNSPLHF.

This clonotype was counted at least ten times. The V and J genes are TRBV7-2 and TRBJ2-1, with D possibly being TRBD1 (6 bases). The germline V gene encodes CDR1 SGHTA and CDR2 FQGNSA. The CDR3 spans 17 residues. V lost 5 bases to trimming and J lost 1 base, with 18 bases between them. The CDR3 DNA reads as TGTGCCAGCAGCCAAGGTCCCAGGGGCCCTTCCTACAATGAGCAGTTCTTC. It encodes CASSQGPRGPSYNEQFF.

V gene TRBV4-3 combines with J gene TRBJ2-2; maybe TRBD2 (6 bases). CDR1 is LGHNA and CDR2 is YSLEER in the germline V gene. V dropped 3 bases and J dropped 1 base, with 24 bases sitting between them. The CDR3 covers 20 residues. CDR3 sequence: CASSQDLRGEILRNTGELFF. CDR3 DNA sequence: TGCGCCAGCAGCCAGGACTTGCGGGGCGAGATTTTACGGAACACCGGGGAGCTGTTTTTT.

V is TRBV27 and J is TRBJ1-1, with 7 positions matching TRBD1. Germline CDR1 reads MNHEY; CDR2 reads SMNVEV (reference sequence). The CDR3 has 14 residues. V was pared by 6 bases and J by 5 bases, with 9 bases of the junction left unmatched. The CDR3 nucleotides are TGTGCCAGCAGCCCACGACAGGGACGGACTGAAGCTTTCTTT. Residues: CASSPRQGRTEAFF.

The sample holds a few counts of this clonotype. The chain joins TRBV7-9 to TRBJ2-7; a possible D gene is TRBD1 (6 bases). Trimming pared 4 bases from V and 4 bases from J, leaving 14 bases between. Germline values: CDR1 SEHNR, CDR2 FQNEAQ (reference sequence). CDR3 length: 14 amino acids. CDR3 in amino acids: CASSSQPGDYEQYF. The CDR3 nucleotides read TGTGCCAGCAGCTCGCAACCAGGGGATTACGAGCAGTACTTC.

A few counts support this clonotype. The chain couples TRBV27 to TRBJ2-2, with D unresolved. This CDR3 comprises 13 residues. Deletions cut 8 bases from V and 6 bases from J, with 13 bases between. The germline CDR1 and CDR2 sequences are MNHEY and SMNVEV (reference sequence). CDR3: CASPRMRSGELFF. The CDR3 coding sequence is TGTGCCAGCCCGAGGATGCGGTCCGGGGAGCTGTTTTTT.

This chain connects TRBV21-1 to TRBJ2-2; the table's D call of TRBD1 was not tested on the DNA. TRBV21-1 is listed as a pseudogene. The length of the CDR3 is 14 residues. The CDR3 is CASSKGLGDGELFF. CDR3 nucleotide sequence: TGTGCCAGCAGCAAAGGTCTAGGGGACGGGGAGCTGTTTTTT.

The rearrangement joins TRBV20-1 to TRBJ2-7; 8 nucleotides align to TRBD2. With 2 bases clipped from V and 0 bases from J, the junction kept 9 bases outside the gene matches. The CDR3 runs 16 residues. Germline V CDR1 and CDR2: DFQATT, SNEGSKA (reference sequence). Here the CDR3 reads CSARKAGAISSYEQYF. CDR3 DNA: TGCAGTGCTAGAAAAGCGGGGGCCATTAGCTCCTACGAGCAGTACTTC.

This clonotype was counted only a few times. Written as DNA, the CDR3 is TGTGCCAGCAGAAGGGCACAGGGTATAACAACAGATACGCAGTATTTT. It yields the protein CASRRAQGITTDTQYF. The chain combines TRBV7-2 with TRBJ2-3, with D perhaps matching TRBD1 (6 bases). Per the germline V gene, CDR1 is SGHTA and CDR2 is FQGNSA. This CDR3 comprises 16 residues. The ends were cut back, 6 bases at V and 3 bases at J, with 19 bases in the middle.

This clonotype showed up many times. The chain recombines TRBV7-8 with TRBJ2-5; tentatively, D is TRBD2 (7 bases). The CDR3 has 14 amino acids. Germline V gene sequence: CDR1 SGHVS, CDR2 FQNEAQ. V dropped 8 bases and J dropped 5 bases, with 18 bases sitting between them. The CDR3 sequence is CASFRRGPLETQYF. For the CDR3, the DNA is TGTGCCAGCTTTAGGCGGGGGCCCCTCGAGACCCAGTACTTC.

This clonotype was detected ten times or more. The rearrangement uses TRBV5-1 and TRBJ2-2; unclear D gene. The CDR3 runs to 15 residues. With 4 bases removed from V and 1 base from J, the gap between germline ends came to 11 bases. Germline V gene lookup returns CDR1 SGHRS and CDR2 YFSETQ. The CDR3 sequence: CASSDRTGNTGELFF. CDR3 bases: TGCGCCAGCAGCGACCGGACCGGGAACACCGGGGAGCTGTTTTTT.

In its sample, this clonotype was seen many times. This chain connects TRBV12-3 or TRBV12-4 to TRBJ1-5; no firm D call. The CDR3 spans 14 residues. Trimming shortened V by 3 bases and J by 3 bases, and 9 bases separated the two germline ends. The CDR3 sequence is CASSFHTLNQPQHF. The CDR3 bases are TGTGCCAGCAGTTTCCACACTCTCAATCAGCCCCAGCATTTT.

The genes are TRBV7-9 and TRBJ1-1, with 10 bases aligning to TRBD1. V dropped 3 bases and J dropped 4; count of bases not matched to a gene: 8. Germline values: CDR1 SEHNR, CDR2 FQNEAQ (reference sequence). CDR3 length: 16 amino acids. CDR3 loop: CASSFDRGRGGTEAFF. CDR3 bases: TGTGCCAGCAGCTTTGACAGGGGGCGCGGCGGCACTGAAGCTTTCTTT.

This clonotype was seen ten or more times. The chain employs TRBV4-1 and TRBJ2-3, with D unresolved. The CDR3 loop spans 15 amino acids. The V gene lost 8 bases and the J gene lost 2 bases, with 17 bases spanning the gap. In germline, CDR1 is MGHRA, CDR2 YSYEKL. DNA of the CDR3: TGCGCCAGCGCCCATTCGGCGGCCCCCACAGATACGCAGTATTTT. Amino acid sequence: CASAHSAAPTDTQYF.

This clonotype was seen a few times. J is TRBJ2-2 and V is TRBV3-1; D gene uncertain. V was trimmed by 1 base and J by 2 bases, leaving 5 bases between them. Germline V gives CDR1 LGHDT, CDR2 YNNKEL (reference sequence). The CDR3 consists of 14 residues. The CDR3 spells CASSQGFNTGELFF. The DNA of the CDR3 is TGTGCCAGCAGCCAAGGATTCAACACCGGGGAGCTGTTTTTT.

This clonotype was picked up a small number of times. J is TRBJ2-6 and V is TRBV7-2, with 14 bases matching TRBD2. This CDR3 has 20 residues. The ends lost 4 bases at V and 0 bases at J; junction bases unmatched: 8. The germline V gene has CDR1 SGHTA and CDR2 FQGNSA. CDR3 in amino acids: CASSSWTSGGPSSGANVLTF. The CDR3 bases are TGTGCCAGCAGCTCCTGGACTAGCGGGGGGCCCAGCTCTGGGGCCAACGTCCTGACTTTC.

This clonotype has more than one count but fewer than ten. CDR3 in amino acids: CATSEPTSGGPASTDTQYF. CDR3 DNA sequence: TGTGCCACCAGTGAACCGACTAGCGGGGGGCCCGCCAGCACAGATACGCAGTATTTT. This rearrangement joins TRBV24-1 to TRBJ2-3; 13 bases match TRBD2. Germline CDR1 and CDR2: KGHDR and SFDVKD. The CDR3 runs to 19 residues. V was pared by 4 bases and J by 0 bases, with 9 bases of the junction left unmatched.

This clonotype was detected a few times. This rearrangement joins TRBV3-1 to TRBJ2-5; D is perhaps TRBD2 (5 bases). Trimming pared 0 bases from V and 0 bases from J, leaving 20 bases between. Germline V lookup: CDR1 LGHDT, CDR2 YNNKEL (reference sequence). The CDR3 contains 19 residues. CDR3 protein: CASSQDVEGLDHYQETQYF. CDR3 in DNA: TGTGCCAGCAGCCAAGACGTCGAGGGTCTGGACCACTACCAAGAGACCCAGTACTTC.